This TCR beta chain was identified in a study of blood T cell repertoires in COVID-19. Across the whole study: Both acute and convalescent COVID-19 samples were obtained from the United States, Italy and Spain. Nucleic acid was either cDNA or gDNA, and it came from T cells, B-cell-depleted T cells, or PBMCs.

Here immunoSEQ multiplex PCR was the method, and the copy in TCRdb shows in-frame clones only, minus some. The data show about 280,000 clones, 88% seen once. The CDR3 loop spans 16 amino acids. The V gene end was trimmed by 5 bases and the J gene end by 0 bases; junction bases not matched to a gene: 9. Per the germline V gene, CDR1 is SGHAT and CDR2 is FQNNGV. The chain has TRBV11-2 and TRBJ2-5, with 7 bases lining up with TRBD1. Sequencing was done on a sample of PBMCs or T cells enriched from blood (not recorded which). This receptor was taken from a woman aged 55 to 70 in a cohort exposed to, infected with or recovered from COVID-19 (not recorded which). The CDR3 DNA sequence: TGTGCCAGCAGCCCAAGCAACAGGGGCTACCAAGAGACCCAGTACTTC. Protein: CASSPSNRGYQETQYF. The full variable domain, rest sourced from reference TRBV11-2 and TRBJ2-5, is EAGVAQSPRYKIIEKRQSVAFWCNPISGHATLYWYQQILGQGPKLLIQFQNNGVVDDSQLPKDRFSAERLKGVDSTLKIQPAKLEDSAVYLCASSPSNRGYQETQYFGPGTRLLVL.